Listed below are T cell receptor beta chains from one sample, sequenced in a study of blood T cell repertoires in COVID-19. The method was immunoSEQ multiplex PCR; TCRdb's version includes in-frame clones alone and lacks a portion of them. The sample comprises 65,000 to 85,000 clones, roughly 89% of which are singletons, and under 6% rests with the top ten. The sequenced sample was peripheral blood. These receptors all stem from a human donor in a cohort sampled during active COVID-19. CDR3s include the opening cysteine and the closing phenylalanine or tryptophan. A D gene is named only where the DNA matches it firmly. Clone size is shown for a subset of rows, as once, few, many or a class of expanded clone.

DNA,CDR3,J,V,D,size
TGTGCCAGCAGCCATGGGCAGGGTAGCACCGGGGAGCTGTTTTTT,CASSHGQGSTGELFF,TRBJ2-2,TRBV3-1/TRBV3-2,NA,once
TGTGCCAGCAGTGCCCCGGGACAGGGTGTTAACTATGGCTACACCTTC,CASSAPGQGVNYGYTF,TRBJ1-2,TRBV25-1,TRBD1,NA
TGTGCCAGCAGCTACCCCTTGGGGCGGCTTAGCTCCTACAATGAGCAGTTCTTC,CASSYPLGRLSSYNEQFF,TRBJ2-1,TRBV7-9,NA,NA
TGTGCCAGTAGTGACCAGGGAAGGGTCACTGAAGCTTTCTTT,CASSDQGRVTEAFF,TRBJ1-1,TRBV19,NA,NA
TGTGCCAGCAGCTTGCGGACAGGGGACTACGAGCAGTACTTC,CASSLRTGDYEQYF,TRBJ2-7,TRBV5-6,TRBD1,once
TGTGCCAGTAGTATAGTCGGGGGTTTAGGTGGCTACACCTTC,CASSIVGGLGGYTF,TRBJ1-2,TRBV19,NA,NA
TGTGCCAGCAGCCCGGGGGGGTCATTAACAGATACGCAGTATTTT,CASSPGGSLTDTQYF,TRBJ2-3,TRBV6-6,TRBD2,NA
TGTGCCAGCAGTGTAGCTCGGCCAGATACGCAGTATTTT,CASSVARPDTQYF,TRBJ2-3,TRBV7-8,NA,NA
TGTGCCAGCAGTTACTCGCGCGGGGGGGCAGGAGATACGCAGTATTTT,CASSYSRGGAGDTQYF,TRBJ2-3,TRBV6-6,TRBD2,NA
TGTGCCAGCAGCGAGGATAGCGGACAGGGGGCGAAACCTGAAGCTTTCTTT,CASSEDSGQGAKPEAFF,TRBJ1-1,TRBV7-3,TRBD1,NA
TGTGCCAGCAGCAGGGACAGGGACTATGGCTACACCTTC,CASSRDRDYGYTF,TRBJ1-2,TRBV7-2,TRBD1,NA
TGCGCCAGCGGAGGAGCGGGGGCCTGGGCGCAGTATTTT,CASGGAGAWAQYF,TRBJ2-3,TRBV10-1,TRBD2,NA
TGCGCCAGCAGTGGGGAGCTTGGCCAGACCGGGGAGCTGTTTTTT,CASSGELGQTGELFF,TRBJ2-2,TRBV5-1,NA,NA
TGTGCCAGCAGCTCACAGAGCTCTGGAAACACCATATATTTT,CASSSQSSGNTIYF,TRBJ1-3,TRBV5-6,NA,NA
TGTGCCAGCGTCATGCGGGACCTCACAGATACGCAGTATTTT,CASVMRDLTDTQYF,TRBJ2-3,TRBV7-2,NA,NA
TGTGCCAGCAGCCAAGTAGACAGGGCCTATGGCTACACCTTC,CASSQVDRAYGYTF,TRBJ1-2,TRBV3-1/TRBV3-2,TRBD1,NA
TGTGCCAGCAGCTTGGGCGGGGGGCCGTCCAATGAGCAGTTCTTC,CASSLGGGPSNEQFF,TRBJ2-1,TRBV7-9,TRBD2,once
TGCGCCAGCAGGGGACAGGAGTTTGATAATTCACCCCTCCACTTT,CASRGQEFDNSPLHF,TRBJ1-6,TRBV4-1,TRBD1,NA
TGTGCCAGCAGTTACAGGGGGCTACCTCACACTGAAGCTTTCTTT,CASSYRGLPHTEAFF,TRBJ1-1,TRBV6-5,TRBD1,once
TGCAGCGGATCCGGGGAAATCACAGATACGCAGTATTTT,CSGSGEITDTQYF,TRBJ2-3,TRBV29-1,NA,NA
TGCAGTGCAACGACAGGGGGCTCCGTTCATTTT,CSATTGGSVHF,TRBJ1-5,TRBV20-1,TRBD1,NA
TGCGCCAGCAGCTTGGTAGCGGGGGGCCTCACAGATACGCAGTATTTT,CASSLVAGGLTDTQYF,TRBJ2-3,TRBV5-1,TRBD2,NA
TGTGCCAGCAGTGCGCAGGGACAGGCTACTAACTATGGCTACACCTTC,CASSAQGQATNYGYTF,TRBJ1-2,TRBV2,TRBD1,NA
TGTGCCAGCAGCCAAATGGCCGAGCAGTACTTC,CASSQMAEQYF,TRBJ2-7,TRBV3-1/TRBV3-2,NA,few
TGTGCCAGCAGACCGCCGGGACAGAACTCCTACGAGCAGTACTTC,CASRPPGQNSYEQYF,TRBJ2-7,TRBV7-9,TRBD1,NA
TGTGCTAGTGGACCCGACAGGGGAAGCGAGCAGTACTTC,CASGPDRGSEQYF,TRBJ2-7,TRBV12-5,TRBD1,NA
TGTGCCAGCAGCCGGAAAGCGGGGGCCCGCTTAGATACGCAGTATTTT,CASSRKAGARLDTQYF,TRBJ2-3,TRBV11-1,TRBD2,NA
TGCGCCAGCAGTGAGTCGGCGGGGGATACGACTGAAGCTTTCTTT,CASSESAGDTTEAFF,TRBJ1-1,TRBV10-1,NA,NA
TGCGCCGGTCATACGGGACAGAGAAATTCACCCCTCCACTTT,CAGHTGQRNSPLHF,TRBJ1-6,TRBV10-2,TRBD1,NA
TGTGCCAGCAGCTCTGGCCGGTCGAGGGGGGAGACCCAGTACTTC,CASSSGRSRGETQYF,TRBJ2-5,TRBV7-8,NA,NA
TGTGCCAGCAGTTTAAGCGGTACTGAAGCTTTCTTT,CASSLSGTEAFF,TRBJ1-1,TRBV27,NA,NA
TGCGCCAGCAGCCACGGACAGGGGGCGCGTAATGAGCAGTTCTTC,CASSHGQGARNEQFF,TRBJ2-1,TRBV4-1,TRBD1,NA
TGTGCCAGCAGCTCACAGGGGGGCAATGAGCAGTTCTTC,CASSSQGGNEQFF,TRBJ2-1,TRBV7-3,TRBD1,NA
TGTGCCAGCAGCCAAGTCGGGGACTCCCGCTACGAGCAGTACTTC,CASSQVGDSRYEQYF,TRBJ2-7,TRBV3-1/TRBV3-2,NA,NA
TGTGCCAGCACCACTACACGGACAGGTTTTAATTCACCCCTCCACTTT,CASTTTRTGFNSPLHF,TRBJ1-6,TRBV6-6,TRBD1,NA
TGTGCCAGCAGTTTTTGGGGGGGGCTGAACACTGAAGCTTTCTTT,CASSFWGGLNTEAFF,TRBJ1-1,TRBV6-2/TRBV6-3,NA,NA
TGTGCCACCAGTGATGGGGGGTCGTCCGAAAGCACAGATACGCAGTATTTT,CATSDGGSSESTDTQYF,TRBJ2-3,TRBV24-1,NA,NA
TGTGCCAGCAGCCCCGGGACAGGGGTAGGTCAGCCCCAGCATTTT,CASSPGTGVGQPQHF,TRBJ1-5,TRBV5-4,TRBD1,NA
TGTGCCAGTAGTACGGAGCACTCTGGAAACACCATATATTTT,CASSTEHSGNTIYF,TRBJ1-3,TRBV19,NA,NA
TGTGCCAGCAGTGAAGTATTGGGACAGGGACGAAACACCATATATTTT,CASSEVLGQGRNTIYF,TRBJ1-3,TRBV6-1,TRBD1,NA
TGTGCCAGTCACCTAGCGGGGAACACAGATACGCAGTATTTT,CASHLAGNTDTQYF,TRBJ2-3,TRBV27,TRBD2,NA
TGTGCCAGCAGTGGGGGGGGAGAGACCCAGTACTTC,CASSGGGETQYF,TRBJ2-5,TRBV2,TRBD2,NA
TGCGCCAGCAGCCCCGGGCCGGGACAAGGGGTCGTAAGTGGCTACACCTTC,CASSPGPGQGVVSGYTF,TRBJ1-2,TRBV5-1,NA,once
TGTGCCAGCAGCGTCCCTAGCGGGGCGAACACCGGGGAGCTGTTTTTT,CASSVPSGANTGELFF,TRBJ2-2,TRBV9,TRBD2,NA
TGTGCCAGCAGCTTAGTTCAGGGTGGCCCTGAAGCTTTCTTT,CASSLVQGGPEAFF,TRBJ1-1,TRBV7-2,NA,NA
TGTGCCAGTAACCAACTGGGGGCCGGCGAGCAGTACTTC,CASNQLGAGEQYF,TRBJ2-7,TRBV19,NA,few
TGTGCCAGCAGCGCGACGGGGTACACTGAAGCTTTCTTT,CASSATGYTEAFF,TRBJ1-1,TRBV3-1/TRBV3-2,NA,NA
TGTGCCACCAGTCAGGGATATGGCTACACCTTC,CATSQGYGYTF,TRBJ1-2,TRBV24-1,NA,NA
TGCGCCAGCAGCTTGCGAGGAAGGAGATCTACCTCCTACAATGAGCAGTTCTTC,CASSLRGRRSTSYNEQFF,TRBJ2-1,TRBV5-1,NA,NA
TGTGCCAGCAGTGATGCAGTCACAGATACGCAGTATTTT,CASSDAVTDTQYF,TRBJ2-3,TRBV2,NA,once
TGTGCCAGCAGTAGTCGGGACAGGGGGCCCCGGAGGCGGGAGCTGTTTTTT,CASSSRDRGPRRRELFF,TRBJ2-2,TRBV6-2/TRBV6-3,TRBD1,NA
TGTGCCAGCACCCCAGGGGGGCTTTCCTACGAGCAGTACTTC,CASTPGGLSYEQYF,TRBJ2-7,TRBV28,NA,NA
TGTGCCAGCAGCTTCGGCAGATCCCCCGGGTACAATGAGCAGTTCTTC,CASSFGRSPGYNEQFF,TRBJ2-1,TRBV7-2,NA,NA
TGCGCCAGCAGCTTGGCCGCGGTAGCGGCGAACACCGGGGAGCTGTTTTTT,CASSLAAVAANTGELFF,TRBJ2-2,TRBV5-1,NA,NA
TGTGCCAGCAGCCAAGTGGCAGTTTCAGATACGCAGTATTTT,CASSQVAVSDTQYF,TRBJ2-3,TRBV3-1/TRBV3-2,NA,NA
TGTGCCAGCAGTAGACAGGGACAAGGAAATTCACCCCTCCACTTT,CASSRQGQGNSPLHF,TRBJ1-6,TRBV27,TRBD1,once
TGCGCCAGCCAAGACAACCAAGAGACCCAGTACTTC,CASQDNQETQYF,TRBJ2-5,TRBV5-1,NA,NA
TGCGCCAGCAGCCAACTCCTAGTGGCAGATACGCAGTATTTT,CASSQLLVADTQYF,TRBJ2-3,TRBV4-1,NA,NA
TGTGCCAGCAGCAGGGACAAAAACTATGGCTACACCTTC,CASSRDKNYGYTF,TRBJ1-2,TRBV7-9,NA,NA
TGTGCCAGCAGCTTATGGACAGGGGGTGCCTATGGCTACACCTTC,CASSLWTGGAYGYTF,TRBJ1-2,TRBV5-4,TRBD1,NA